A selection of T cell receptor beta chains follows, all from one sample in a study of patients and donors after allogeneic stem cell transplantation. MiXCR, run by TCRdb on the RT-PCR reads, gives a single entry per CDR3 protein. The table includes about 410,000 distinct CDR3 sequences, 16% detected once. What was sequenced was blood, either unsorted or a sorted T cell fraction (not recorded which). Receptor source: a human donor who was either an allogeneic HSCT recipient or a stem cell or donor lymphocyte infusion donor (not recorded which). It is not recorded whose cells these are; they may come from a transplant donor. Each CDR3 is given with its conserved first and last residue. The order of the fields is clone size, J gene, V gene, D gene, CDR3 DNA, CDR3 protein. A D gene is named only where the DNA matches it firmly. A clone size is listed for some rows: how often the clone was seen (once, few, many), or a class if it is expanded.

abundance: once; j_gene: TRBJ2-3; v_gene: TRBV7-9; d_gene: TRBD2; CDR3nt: TGTGCCAGCAGCTCCATAGCGGGGGCTAGCACAGATACGCAGTATTTT; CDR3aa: CASSSIAGASTDTQYF
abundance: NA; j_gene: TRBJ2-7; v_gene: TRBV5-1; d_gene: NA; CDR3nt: TGCGCCAGCAGCCCCCCAGCTTCTGGGGAGCAGTACTTC; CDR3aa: CASSPPASGEQYF
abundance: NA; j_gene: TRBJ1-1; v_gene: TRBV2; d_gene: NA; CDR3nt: TGTGCCAGCAGCGGCGTCGGGTCTGAAGCTTTCTTT; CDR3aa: CASSGVGSEAFF
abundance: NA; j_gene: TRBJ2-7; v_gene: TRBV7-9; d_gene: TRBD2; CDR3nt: TGTGCCAGCAGCTCCAAGAGCGGGAGGAAAGACTACGAGCAGTACTTC; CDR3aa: CASSSKSGRKDYEQYF
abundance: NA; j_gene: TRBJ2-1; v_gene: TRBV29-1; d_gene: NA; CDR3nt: TGCAGCGTTGGACGGGGGAGCTCCTACAATGAGCAGTTCTTC; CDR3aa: CSVGRGSSYNEQFF
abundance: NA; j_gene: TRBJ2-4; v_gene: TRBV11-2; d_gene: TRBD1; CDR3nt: TGTGCCAGCAGCTTAAAAGGGACAGGGGGCGCCCGGGCCAAAAACATTCAGTACTTC; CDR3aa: CASSLKGTGGARAKNIQYF
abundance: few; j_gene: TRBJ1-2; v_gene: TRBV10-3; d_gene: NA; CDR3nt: TGTGCCATCAGGGGGGGGACGGACGGCTACACCTTC; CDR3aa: CAIRGGTDGYTF
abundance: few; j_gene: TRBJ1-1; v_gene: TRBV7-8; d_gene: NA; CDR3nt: TGTGCCAGCAGCCGCCGGGGGGCGAACACTGAAGCTTTCTTT; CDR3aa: CASSRRGANTEAFF
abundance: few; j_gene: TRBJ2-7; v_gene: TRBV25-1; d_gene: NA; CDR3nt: TGTGCCAGCAGTGTAGGGCAGGGCCACGAGCAGTACTTC; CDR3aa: CASSVGQGHEQYF
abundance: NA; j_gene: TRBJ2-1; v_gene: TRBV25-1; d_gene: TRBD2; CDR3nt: TGTGCCAGCAGTGGGGAGGGCTCGGCCTACAATGAGCAGTTCTTC; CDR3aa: CASSGEGSAYNEQFF
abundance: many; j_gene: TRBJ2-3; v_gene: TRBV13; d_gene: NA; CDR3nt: TGTGCCAGCAGCTTAAACGGGGGACCCACAGATACGCAGTATTTT; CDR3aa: CASSLNGGPTDTQYF
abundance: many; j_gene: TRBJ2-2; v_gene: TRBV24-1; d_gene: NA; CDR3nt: TGTGCCACCAGTGATTTGTTCGGCGCGAACACCGGGGAGCTGTTTTTT; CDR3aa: CATSDLFGANTGELFF
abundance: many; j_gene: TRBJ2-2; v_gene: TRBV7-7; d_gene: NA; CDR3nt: TGTGCTAGCAGCCAGGACCGATACACCGGGGAGCTGTTTTTT; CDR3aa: CASSQDRYTGELFF
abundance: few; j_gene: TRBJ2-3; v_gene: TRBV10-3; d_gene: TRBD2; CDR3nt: TGTGCCATCAGTGATCCCCTAGCGGGGGTCACAGATACGCAGTATTTT; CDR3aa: CAISDPLAGVTDTQYF
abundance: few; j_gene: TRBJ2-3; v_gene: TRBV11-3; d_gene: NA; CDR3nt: TGTGCCAGCAGCTATTGGGCGGATCCTAGCACAGATACGCAGTATTTT; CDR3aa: CASSYWADPSTDTQYF
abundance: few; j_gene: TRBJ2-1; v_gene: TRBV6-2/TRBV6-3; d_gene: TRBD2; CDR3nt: TGTGCCAGCACCCCGCGGGGGATTTCCTACAATGAGCAGTTCTTC; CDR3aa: CASTPRGISYNEQFF
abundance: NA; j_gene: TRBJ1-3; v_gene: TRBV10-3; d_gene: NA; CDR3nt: TGTGCCATCAGTGGCACAGGGACATTCTCTGGAAACACCATATATTTT; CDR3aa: CAISGTGTFSGNTIYF
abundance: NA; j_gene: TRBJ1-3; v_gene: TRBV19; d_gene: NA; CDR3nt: TGTGCCAGTAGTATTGGCGGGGTAAACACCATATATTTT; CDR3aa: CASSIGGVNTIYF
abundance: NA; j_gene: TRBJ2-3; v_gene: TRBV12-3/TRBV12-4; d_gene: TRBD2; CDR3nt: TGTGCCAGCAGCAGAGGGACTAGCGGGGCCACCACAGATACGCAGTATTTT; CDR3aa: CASSRGTSGATTDTQYF
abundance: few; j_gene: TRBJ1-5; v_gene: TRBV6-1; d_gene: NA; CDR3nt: TGTGCCAGCAGTCGGGACCCTAAGGATCAGCCCCAGCATTTT; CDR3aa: CASSRDPKDQPQHF
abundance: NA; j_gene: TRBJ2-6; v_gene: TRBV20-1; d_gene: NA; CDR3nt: TGCAGTGCCAGTGGCTCTGGGGCCAACGTCCTGACTTTC; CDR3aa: CSASGSGANVLTF
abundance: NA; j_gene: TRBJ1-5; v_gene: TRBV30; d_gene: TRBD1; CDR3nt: TGTGCCTGGAGTGGACAGGGGTTAGCTAGTCAGCCCCAGCATTTT; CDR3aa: CAWSGQGLASQPQHF
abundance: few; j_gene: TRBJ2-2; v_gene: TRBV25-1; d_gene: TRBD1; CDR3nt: TGTGCCAGCAGACCACCGGGACAGGGGAACACCGGGGAGCTGTTTTTT; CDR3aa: CASRPPGQGNTGELFF
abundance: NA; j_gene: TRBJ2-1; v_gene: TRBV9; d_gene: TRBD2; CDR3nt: TGTGCCAGCAGCCCCAGACTAGCGCTGGGTGAGCAGTTCTTC; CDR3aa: CASSPRLALGEQFF
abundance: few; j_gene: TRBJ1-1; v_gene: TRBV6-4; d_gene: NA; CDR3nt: TGTGCCAGCAGTATGACAGGTCGGAACACTGAAGCTTTCTTT; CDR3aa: CASSMTGRNTEAFF
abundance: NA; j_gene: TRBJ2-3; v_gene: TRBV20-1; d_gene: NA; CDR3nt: TGCAGTGCCCTGGGGTCGGGGGTGGCAGATACGCAGTATTTT; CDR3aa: CSALGSGVADTQYF
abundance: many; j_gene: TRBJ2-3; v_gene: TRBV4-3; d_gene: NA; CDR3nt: TGCGCCAGCAGCGGCTACACAGATACGCAGTATTTT; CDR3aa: CASSGYTDTQYF
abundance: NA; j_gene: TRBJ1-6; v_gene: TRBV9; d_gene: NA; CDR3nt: TGTGCCAGCAGCGTAGAGATCGATTCACCCCTCCACTTT; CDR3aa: CASSVEIDSPLHF
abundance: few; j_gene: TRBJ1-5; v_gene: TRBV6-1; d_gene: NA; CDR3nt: TGTGCCAGCCATACAGGGTCCCACAATCAGCCCCAGCATTTT; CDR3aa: CASHTGSHNQPQHF
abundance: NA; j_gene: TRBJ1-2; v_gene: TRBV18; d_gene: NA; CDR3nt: TGTGCCAGCTCACCACGGTTTAGCCCAGGCTACACCTTC; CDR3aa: CASSPRFSPGYTF
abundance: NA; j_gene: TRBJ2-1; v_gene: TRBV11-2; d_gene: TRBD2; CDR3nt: TGTGCCAGCAGCCCCCGGTCTGGACTAGCGGCCCGAAGCTCCTACAATGAGCAGTTCTTC; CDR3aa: CASSPRSGLAARSSYNEQFF
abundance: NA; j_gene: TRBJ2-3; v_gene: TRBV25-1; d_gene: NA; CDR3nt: TGTGCCAGCAGTGAATGGCGGAGGGGCACAGATACGCAGTATTTT; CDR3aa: CASSEWRRGTDTQYF
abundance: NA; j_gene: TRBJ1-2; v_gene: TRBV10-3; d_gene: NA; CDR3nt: TGTGCCATCAGTGAGAAAAGGTTGGACTATGGCTACACCTTC; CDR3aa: CAISEKRLDYGYTF
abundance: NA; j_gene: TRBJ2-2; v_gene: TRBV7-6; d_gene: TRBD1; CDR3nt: TGTGCCAGCAGCCTAGGGACAGAGAACACCGGGGAGCTGTTTTTT; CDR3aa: CASSLGTENTGELFF
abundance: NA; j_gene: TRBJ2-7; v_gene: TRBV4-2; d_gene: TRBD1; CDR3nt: TGTGCCAGCAGCCAAGTTCCCGGGACAGGGGGCGACGAGCAGTACTTC; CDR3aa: CASSQVPGTGGDEQYF
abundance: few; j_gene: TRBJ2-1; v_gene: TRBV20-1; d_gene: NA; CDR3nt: TGCAGTGCTAGGAACCCCAGCTCCTACAATGAGCAGTTCTTC; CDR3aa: CSARNPSSYNEQFF
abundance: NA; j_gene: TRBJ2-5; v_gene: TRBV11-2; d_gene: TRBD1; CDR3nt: TGTGCCAGCAGCTTAGGCAGGGGGCGAGAGACCCAGTACTTC; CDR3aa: CASSLGRGRETQYF
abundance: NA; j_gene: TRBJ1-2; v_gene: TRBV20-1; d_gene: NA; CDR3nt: TGCAGTGCTCCAGCTAGGGGGAACCTTCTCATGAACTATGGCTACACCTTC; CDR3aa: CSAPARGNLLMNYGYTF
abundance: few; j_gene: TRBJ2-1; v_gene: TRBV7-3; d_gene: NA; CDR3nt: TGTGCCAGCAGCTTAATAGGGTCGGGGAATGAGCAGTTCTTC; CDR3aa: CASSLIGSGNEQFF
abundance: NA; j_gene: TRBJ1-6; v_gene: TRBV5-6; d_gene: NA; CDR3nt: TGTGCCAGCAGCCCAACCCCGGGGGGAAAGAATTCACCCCTCCACTTT; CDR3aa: CASSPTPGGKNSPLHF
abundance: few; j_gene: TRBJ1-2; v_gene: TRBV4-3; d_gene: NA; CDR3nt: TGCGCCAGCAGCCAAGATTACAGCCATGGCTACACCTTC; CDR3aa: CASSQDYSHGYTF
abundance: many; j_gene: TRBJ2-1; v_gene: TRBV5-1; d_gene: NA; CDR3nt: TGCGCCAGCAGCTTGTTGGGGACGGTATACAATGAGCAGTTCTTC; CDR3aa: CASSLLGTVYNEQFF
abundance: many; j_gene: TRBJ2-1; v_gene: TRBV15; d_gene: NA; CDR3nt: TGTGCCACCAGCAGACGTGACAATGAGCAGTTCTTC; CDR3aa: CATSRRDNEQFF
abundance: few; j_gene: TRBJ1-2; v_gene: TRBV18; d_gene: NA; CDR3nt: TGTGCCAGCTCAGTCAACGGAGGGGACTATGGCTACACCTTC; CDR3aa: CASSVNGGDYGYTF
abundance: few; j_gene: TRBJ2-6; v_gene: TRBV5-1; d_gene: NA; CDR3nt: TGCGCCAGCAGCTTGGAGGCGCCTCCTGGGGCCAACGTCCTGACTTTC; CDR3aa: CASSLEAPPGANVLTF
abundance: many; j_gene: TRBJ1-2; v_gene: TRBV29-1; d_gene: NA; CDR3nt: TGCAGCGTTCACCTCGGGACACTCTATGGCTACACCTTC; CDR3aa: CSVHLGTLYGYTF
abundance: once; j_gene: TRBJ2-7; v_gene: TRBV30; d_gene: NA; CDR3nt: TGTGCCTGGAGTAGGGATACACACGAGCAGTACTTC; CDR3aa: CAWSRDTHEQYF
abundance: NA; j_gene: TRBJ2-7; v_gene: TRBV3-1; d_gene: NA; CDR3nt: TGTGCCAGCAGCCAAGTTCAGGACTACGAGCAGTACTTC; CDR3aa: CASSQVQDYEQYF
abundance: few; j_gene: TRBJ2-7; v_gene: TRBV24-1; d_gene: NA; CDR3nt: TGTGCCACACAGTCGGCGTATTCCTACGAGCAGTACTTC; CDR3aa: CATQSAYSYEQYF
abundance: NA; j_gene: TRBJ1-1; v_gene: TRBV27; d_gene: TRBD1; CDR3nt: TGTGCCAGCAGTACTAGGGACAGGGAAGCTTTCTTT; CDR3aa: CASSTRDREAFF
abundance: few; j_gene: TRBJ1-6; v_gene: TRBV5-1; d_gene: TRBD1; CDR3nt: TGCGCCAGCAGCCAAATGATGACAGGGACAAATTCACCCCTCCACTTT; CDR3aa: CASSQMMTGTNSPLHF
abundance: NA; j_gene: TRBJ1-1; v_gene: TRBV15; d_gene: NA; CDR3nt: TGTGCCACCAGCAGAGACCCGGGCCTAGGGGAAGCTTTCTTT; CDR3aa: CATSRDPGLGEAFF
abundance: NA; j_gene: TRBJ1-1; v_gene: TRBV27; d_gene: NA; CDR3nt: TGTGCCAGCAGTTTACTGGACAGCGGCACTGAAGCTTTCTTT; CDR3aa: CASSLLDSGTEAFF
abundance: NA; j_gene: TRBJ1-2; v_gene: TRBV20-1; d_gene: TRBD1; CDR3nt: TGCAGTGCCCGGACAGGGGGAAATGGCTACACCTTC; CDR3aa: CSARTGGNGYTF
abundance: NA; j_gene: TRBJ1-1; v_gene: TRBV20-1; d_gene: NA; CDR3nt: TGCAGTGCCCCCGTCCCACCGAACACTGAAGCTTTCTTT; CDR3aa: CSAPVPPNTEAFF